This TCR beta chain was captured in a study of TIL therapy for anti-PD-1-resistant metastatic lung cancer. Study at large: Median tumor PD-L1 proportion score was roughly 5.4%.

The CDR3 has 11 residues. V was trimmed by 4 bases and J by 5 bases, leaving 9 bases between them. Germline lookup yields CDR1 DFQATT and CDR2 SNEGSKA (reference sequence). The immunoSEQ assay was v3. The data were produced by immunoSEQ multiplex PCR, yet TCRdb's version contains in-frame clones alone and is incomplete. The table includes about 45,000 clones, 70% to 85% detected once. Regarding time point: pre-treatment sample, taken before nivolumab and TIL therapy. This specimen consisted of blood, obtained at baseline. This sequence originates from an older man with non-small cell lung cancer. V gene TRBV20-1 combines with J gene TRBJ2-7, with no clear D. CDR3 protein: CSATWSDEQYF. For the CDR3, the DNA is TGCAGTGCTACCTGGTCAGACGAGCAGTACTTC.